The 12 T cell receptor beta chains reported below all come from one sample, sequenced in a study of CD8 T cells in Susac syndrome. Random hexamers served to reverse transcribe roughly 0.45 to 1 ug RNA. In TCRdb, the immunoSEQ multiplex PCR reads were re-called with MiXCR into one record per CDR3 protein. The sample lists some 100,000 distinct CDR3 sequences, about 95% seen once, with 0.096% in the top ten. Sequencing input: CD4+ T cells from PBMCs. The receptors were sampled from a human donor in good health.

The rearrangement uses TRBV3-1 and TRBJ2-3; 8 nucleotides agree with TRBD2. Germline lookup yields CDR1 LGHDT and CDR2 YNNKEL (reference sequence). This CDR3 is built from 15 residues. Trimming removed 1 base from V and 8 bases from J; junction bases left unmatched: 8. CDR3 sequence (DNA): TGTGCCAGCAGCCAAGCAGCGGGGGCATCGGGTACGCAGTATTTT. As protein: CASSQAAGASGTQYF.

This clonotype was observed a handful of times. The chain recombines TRBV5-4 with TRBJ2-2; 11 nucleotides line up with TRBD1. V shed 2 bases, J shed 5 bases, and the junction held 2 bases outside the gene matches. CDR1 is SGHNT and CDR2 is YYREEE in the germline V gene (reference sequence). The CDR3 is 15 amino acids. CDR3 protein: CASSLGQGATGELFF. DNA for the CDR3: TGTGCCAGCAGCTTAGGACAGGGGGCAACCGGGGAGCTGTTTTTT.

The chain employs TRBV5-1 and TRBJ2-5, with 7 bases lining up with TRBD2. The V gene's germline CDR1 is SGHRS and CDR2 YFSETQ. The ends lost 2 bases at V and 5 bases at J; junction bases unmatched: 6. The CDR3 runs to 14 residues. The CDR3 coding sequence is TGCGCCAGCAGCTTCTCGGGGGGTGTCGAGACCCAGTACTTC. This gives the protein CASSFSGGVETQYF.

The chain recombines TRBV19 with TRBJ2-2; TRBD2 agrees at 7 bases. From germline, CDR1 is LNHDA and CDR2 SQIVND (reference sequence). The CDR3 runs 15 residues. Trimming at V came to 7 bases and at J to 0 bases, leaving 5 bases not matched to a gene. The CDR3 DNA reads TGTGCCAGTAAGGGAGGGGCCACGAACACCGGGGAGCTGTTTTTT. Its protein is CASKGGATNTGELFF.

This clonotype was seen just once. The CDR3 DNA reads TGTGCCAGCAGTTGGCAGGGGGGCGCAGAAAAACTGTTTTTT. Translated, it gives CASSWQGGAEKLFF. The genes are TRBV27 and TRBJ1-4; 7 nucleotides align to TRBD1. Germline-derived CDR1 and CDR2 are MNHEY and SMNVEV (reference sequence). CDR3 length: 14 residues. The V and J ends lost 4 bases and 8 bases, in that order; junction bases with no gene match: 7.

The chain uses TRBV19 and TRBJ2-2, with D possibly called TRBD1 or TRBD2 (5 bases each). This CDR3 region has 14 residues. The V gene's germline CDR1 is LNHDA and CDR2 SQIVND (reference sequence). Trimming shortened V by 4 bases and J by 7 bases, and 13 bases separated the two germline ends. The CDR3, as DNA: TGTGCCAGTAGTACCACCCGAGGGGACGGGGAGCTGTTTTTT. The encoded protein is CASSTTRGDGELFF.

The J gene is TRBJ2-5, the V gene TRBV19; no clear D. The CDR3 length is 14 residues. Deletions cut 1 base from V and 4 bases from J, with 10 bases between. Germline lookup yields CDR1 LNHDA and CDR2 SQIVND (reference sequence). The CDR3 sequence: CASSIVKGSETQYF. CDR3 sequence (DNA): TGTGCCAGTAGTATAGTCAAGGGCTCAGAGACCCAGTACTTC.

V usage is TRBV5-1 and J usage is TRBJ2-5; D not certain. Germline V CDR1 and CDR2: SGHRS, YFSETQ. CDR3 length: 13 residues. V lost 1 base to trimming and J lost 2 bases, with 6 bases between them. DNA of the CDR3: TGCGCCAGCAGCTTGCTTGTGCAAGAGACCCAGTACTTC. Amino acid sequence: CASSLLVQETQYF.

J is TRBJ2-3 and V is TRBV15; D is possibly TRBD2 (6 bases). The CDR3 extends over 15 amino acids. CDR1 and CDR2 from the germline V gene are LNHNV and YYDKDF (reference sequence). The ends were cut back, 0 bases at V and 6 bases at J, with 13 bases in the middle. The CDR3 DNA follows: TGTGCCACCAGCAGAGATCCCGGGAGTGGGGATACGCAGTATTTT. Its protein is CATSRDPGSGDTQYF.

The gene calls are TRBV9 and TRBJ2-5; D tentatively reads TRBD1 or TRBD2 (5 bases each). The CDR3 contains 16 residues. Germline-derived CDR1 and CDR2 are SGDLS and YYNGEE. The V end lost 4 bases, the J end lost 3 bases, and 19 bases lay between the germline ends. The CDR3 loop reads CASSPRSGGPKETQYF. The CDR3 DNA follows: TGTGCCAGCAGCCCCCGTAGTGGGGGACCTAAAGAGACCCAGTACTTC.

V gene TRBV12-3 or TRBV12-4 combines with J gene TRBJ2-5, with D hard to call. CDR3 size: 17 residues. V shed 3 bases and J shed 2 bases, with 19 bases lying between them. In DNA, the CDR3 is TGTGCCAGCAGTTTCATCGGCTGGGGTGGCGGACAAGAGACCCAGTACTTC. It encodes CASSFIGWGGGQETQYF.

This clonotype was seen once. CDR3 sequence (DNA): TGCAGCGTTACCAGGGGGGCCTACGAGCAGTACTTC. It is translated as CSVTRGAYEQYF. The V gene is TRBV29-1, the J gene TRBJ2-7; the D gene is possibly TRBD1 (7 bases). Germline V gene sequence: CDR1 SQVTM, CDR2 ANQGSEA. Deletions cut 5 bases from V and 2 bases from J, with 10 bases between. The CDR3 has 12 amino acids.